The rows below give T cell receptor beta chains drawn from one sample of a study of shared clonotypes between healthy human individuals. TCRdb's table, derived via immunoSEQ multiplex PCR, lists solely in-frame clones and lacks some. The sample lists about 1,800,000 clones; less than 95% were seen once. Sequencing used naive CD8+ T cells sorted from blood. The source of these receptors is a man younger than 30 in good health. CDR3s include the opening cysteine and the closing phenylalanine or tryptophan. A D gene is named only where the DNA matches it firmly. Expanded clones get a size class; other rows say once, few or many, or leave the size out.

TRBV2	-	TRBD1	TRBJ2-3	CASSEEAGQGGMTDTQYF	TGTGCCAGCAGTGAGGAGGCTGGACAGGGAGGCATGACAGATACGCAGTATTTT
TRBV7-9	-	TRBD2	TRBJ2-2	CASMGLVSGELFF	TGTGCCAGCATGGGACTAGTGTCCGGGGAGCTGTTTTTT
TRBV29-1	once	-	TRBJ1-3	CSVVLVGTGNTIYF	TGCAGCGTTGTTCTCGTTGGGACTGGAAACACCATATATTTT
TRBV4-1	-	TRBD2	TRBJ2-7	CASSLGVVAGAKQYF	TGCGCCAGCAGCCTTGGTGTGGTAGCGGGGGCTAAGCAGTACTTC
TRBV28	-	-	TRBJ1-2	CASSPEQGRSYGYTF	TGTGCCAGCAGCCCCGAACAGGGCCGGAGCTATGGCTACACCTTC
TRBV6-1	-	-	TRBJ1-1	CASNMNTEAFF	TGTGCCAGCAATATGAACACTGAAGCTTTCTTT
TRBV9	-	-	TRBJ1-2	CASSVGQTYGYTF	TGTGCCAGCAGCGTAGGGCAGACATATGGCTACACCTTC
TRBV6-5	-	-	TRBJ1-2	CASSYSEGGAGYTF	TGTGCCAGCAGTTACTCGGAGGGGGGCGCTGGCTACACCTTC
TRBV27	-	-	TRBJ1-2	CASSLRGDGYTF	TGTGCCAGCAGTTTAAGGGGAGATGGCTACACCTTC
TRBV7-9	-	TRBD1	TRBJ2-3	CASSSHRGGTDTQYF	TGTGCCAGCAGCTCTCACAGGGGAGGCACAGATACGCAGTATTTT
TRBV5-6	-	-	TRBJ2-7	CASSLGPQGIYEQYF	TGTGCCAGCAGCTTGGGCCCCCAGGGCATCTACGAGCAGTACTTC
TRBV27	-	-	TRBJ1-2	CASSLRGGQRYGYTF	TGTGCCAGCAGTTTAAGGGGCGGGCAGAGATATGGCTACACCTTC
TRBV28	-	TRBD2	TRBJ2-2	CASSLNGGGHTGELFF	TGTGCCAGCAGTTTAAACGGCGGGGGGCACACCGGGGAGCTGTTTTTT
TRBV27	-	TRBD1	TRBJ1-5	CASTATGANQPQHF	TGTGCCAGCACCGCGACAGGGGCCAATCAGCCCCAGCATTTT
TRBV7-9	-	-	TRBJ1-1	CASSQDSNMNTEAFF	TGTGCCAGCAGCCAAGACAGTAACATGAACACTGAAGCTTTCTTT
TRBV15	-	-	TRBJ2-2	CATSRDTLATNTGELFF	TGTGCCACCAGCAGAGATACCCTAGCGACGAACACCGGGGAGCTGTTTTTT
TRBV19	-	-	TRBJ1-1	CASSIVPNTEAFF	TGTGCCAGTAGTATCGTCCCGAACACTGAAGCTTTCTTT
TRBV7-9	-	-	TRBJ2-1	CASSANEHGGEQFF	TGTGCCAGCAGCGCCAACGAACATGGCGGTGAGCAGTTCTTC
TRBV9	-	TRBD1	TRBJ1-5	CASSAGQVGYQPQHF	TGTGCCAGCAGCGCGGGACAGGTAGGATATCAGCCCCAGCATTTT
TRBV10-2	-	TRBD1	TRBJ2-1	CASTTGTNEQFF	TGCGCCAGTACGACAGGGACGAATGAGCAGTTCTTC
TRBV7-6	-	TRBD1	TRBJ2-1	CASSSIDRAYNEQFF	TGTGCCAGCAGCTCAATAGACAGGGCCTACAATGAGCAGTTCTTC
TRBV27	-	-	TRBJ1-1	CASTPQGVNTEAFF	TGTGCCAGCACCCCACAGGGAGTTAACACTGAAGCTTTCTTT
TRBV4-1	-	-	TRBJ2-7	CASSQVLHAPAYEQYF	TGCGCCAGCAGCCAAGTATTACACGCGCCCGCCTACGAGCAGTACTTC
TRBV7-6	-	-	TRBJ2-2	CASSLGGIGGELFF	TGTGCCAGCAGCTTAGGGGGGATAGGCGGGGAGCTGTTTTTT
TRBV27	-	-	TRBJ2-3	CASSLGGGVSTDTQYF	TGTGCCAGCAGTCTCGGAGGGGGCGTAAGCACAGATACGCAGTATTTT
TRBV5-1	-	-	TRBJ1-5	CASSEDGTDQPQHF	TGCGCCAGCAGCGAGGACGGTACGGATCAGCCCCAGCATTTT
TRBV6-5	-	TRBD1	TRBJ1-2	CASSPGQGTGYGYTF	TGTGCCAGCAGTCCGGGACAGGGGACTGGCTATGGCTACACCTTC
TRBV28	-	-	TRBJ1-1	CASSLRGMNTEAFF	TGTGCCAGCAGTTTGAGGGGCATGAACACTGAAGCTTTCTTT
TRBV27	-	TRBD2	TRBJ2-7	CASSTGTSGKEQYF	TGTGCCAGCAGTACAGGGACTAGCGGGAAAGAGCAGTACTTC
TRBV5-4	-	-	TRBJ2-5	CASSFGPSGETQYF	TGTGCCAGCAGCTTCGGACCGTCTGGGGAGACCCAGTACTTC
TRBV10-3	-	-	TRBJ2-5	CAISSYRDTLQETQYF	TGTGCCATCAGTTCGTACCGGGACACTTTACAAGAGACCCAGTACTTC
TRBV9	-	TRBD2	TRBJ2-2	CASSAYQLAGGTNTGELFF	TGTGCCAGCAGCGCCTATCAACTAGCGGGAGGGACGAACACCGGGGAGCTGTTTTTT
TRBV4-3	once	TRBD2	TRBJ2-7	CASSQNLGLATYEQYF	TGCGCCAGCAGCCAAAACTTAGGACTAGCGACCTACGAGCAGTACTTC